A single sample gave rise to the 19 T cell receptor beta chains below, sequenced in a study of CD8+ T cells in alopecia areata. Once RNA had been extracted, it was reverse transcribed into cDNA to act as the sequencing template. This table comes from immunoSEQ multiplex PCR, and its TCRdb copy is limited to in-frame clones, with some not included. Seen here are roughly 130,000 clones, roughly 54% observed once, and the top ten hold roughly 4.8%. This material consisted of CD4+ T cells sorted from blood, taken at week 0. The receptors derive from a human donor with alopecia areata.

V gene TRBV9 combines with J gene TRBJ2-3; 9 bases align to TRBD2. CDR1 and CDR2 (germline): SGDLS, YYNGEE. Losses at the gene ends were 4 bases for V and 4 bases for J; bases not matched to a gene: 7. CDR3 size: 15 residues. Here the CDR3 reads CASSPRSGSADTQYF. DNA for the CDR3: TGTGCCAGCAGCCCACGTAGCGGGAGCGCAGATACGCAGTATTTT.

CDR3 nucleotide sequence: TGTGCCACCAGCAGAGATAAGCCACTAGCGGGAAGTGGTGAGCAGTTCTTC. Protein product: CATSRDKPLAGSGEQFF. The V gene is TRBV15, the J gene TRBJ2-1; 10 bases match TRBD2. The trim removed 0 bases at V and 9 bases at J, leaving 11 bases unmatched. Germline values: CDR1 LNHNV, CDR2 YYDKDF (reference sequence). The CDR3 sequence is 17 residues long.

The chain joins TRBV2 to TRBJ2-2, with D unclear. The CDR3 runs to 15 residues. V was cut by 2 bases and J by 9 bases, with 16 bases left in between. Germline V gives CDR1 SNHLY, CDR2 FYNNEI. The CDR3 protein is CASSELAYFSRELFF. DNA of the CDR3: TGTGCCAGCAGTGAATTAGCTTATTTCTCGCGGGAGCTGTTTTTT. Combining the CDR3 with reference TRBV2 and TRBJ2-2 gives the whole variable domain EPEVTQTPSHQVTQMGQEVILRCVPISNHLYFYWYRQILGQKVEFLVSFYNNEISEKSEIFDDQFSVERPDGSNFTLKIRSTKLEDSAMYFCASSELAYFSRELFFGEGSRLTVL.

This clone has a handful of counts. This chain uses TRBV7-8 with TRBJ2-4; perhaps TRBD2 as D (6 bases). This CDR3 region has 15 residues. V was trimmed by 5 bases and J by 5 bases, leaving 16 bases between them. Germline V CDR1 and CDR2: SGHVS, FQNEAQ. CDR3 bases: TGTGCCAGCAGCCCAGGGACTCGACCGCAAAACATTCAGTACTTC. The encoded protein is CASSPGTRPQNIQYF. The complete variable domain, with remaining parts taken from reference TRBV7-8 and TRBJ2-4, reads GAGVSQSPRYKVAKRGQDVALRCDPISGHVSLFWYQQALGQGPEFLTYFQNEAQLDKSGLPSDRFFAERPEGSVSTLKIQRTQQEDSAVYLCASSPGTRPQNIQYFGAGTRLSVL.

This clone was counted a single time. This chain connects TRBV2 to TRBJ1-1, with D unclear. Germline V lookup: CDR1 SNHLY, CDR2 FYNNEI. V was trimmed by 3 bases and J by 0 bases, leaving 8 bases between them. CDR3 length: 14 residues. This chain's CDR3 is CASSEGELNTEAFF. DNA for the CDR3: TGTGCCAGCAGTGAGGGAGAGTTGAACACTGAAGCTTTCTTT.

J is TRBJ1-3 and V is TRBV5-1, with TRBD1 matching 10 bases. With 4 bases clipped from V and 8 bases from J, the junction kept 6 bases outside the gene matches. Germline CDR1 SGHRS, CDR2 YFSETQ. This CDR3 has 14 amino acids. CDR3 sequence reads: CASSAGTGVDTIYF. CDR3 DNA sequence: TGCGCCAGCAGCGCAGGGACAGGGGTAGACACCATATATTTT.

The rearrangement joins TRBV30 to TRBJ2-5, with TRBD1 as a possible D gene (8 bases). The V gene lost 8 bases and the J gene lost 9 bases, with 25 bases spanning the gap. Germline CDR1 and CDR2: GTSNPN and SVGIG (reference sequence). The CDR3 runs 14 residues. CDR3 nucleotide sequence: TGTGCCGGGAACAGACAGGGGCCCGCGGGGGCCCAGTACTTC. This translates into CAGNRQGPAGAQYF. The entire variable domain, with the rest obtained from reference TRBV30 and TRBJ2-5, is as follows: SQTIHQWPATLVQPVGSPLSLECTVEGTSNPNLYWYRQAAGRGLQLLFYSVGIGQISSEVPQNLSASRPQDRQFILSSKKLLLSDSGFYLCAGNRQGPAGAQYFGPGTRLLVL.

J is TRBJ2-1 and V is TRBV6-6, with a tentative D call TRBD2 (5 bases). Trimming took off 5 bases at V and 3 bases at J, with 17 bases between the two ends. CDR1 and CDR2 (germline): MNHNY, SVGAGI (reference sequence). This CDR3 has 16 residues. In DNA form, the CDR3 reads TGTGCCAGCAGTGTGGGAGAGCGGATCAGCTACAATGAGCAGTTCTTC. The encoded protein is CASSVGERISYNEQFF.

V usage is TRBV4-2 and J usage is TRBJ1-2, with TRBD1 as a possible D gene (5 bases). CDR1 and CDR2 from the germline V gene are LGHNA and YNFKEQ. Trimming removed 1 base at V and 4 bases at J, with 25 bases between. The CDR3 contains 19 residues. The CDR3 loop reads CASSQVSGGSAKAIYGYTF. The DNA for the CDR3 is TGTGCCAGCAGCCAAGTATCGGGGGGTAGTGCCAAGGCTATCTATGGCTACACCTTC.

The CDR3 loop is CSVQLPGRSQETQYF. In DNA, the CDR3 is TGCAGCGTGCAACTCCCGGGACGTAGCCAAGAGACCCAGTACTTC. This chain links TRBV29-1 with TRBJ2-5; the D call may be TRBD1 or TRBD2 (5 bases each). The germline gives CDR1 SQVTM, CDR2 ANQGSEA. CDR3 size: 15 residues. The V end lost 6 bases, the J end lost 1 base, and 18 bases lay between the germline ends.

The chain recombines TRBV5-6 with TRBJ2-3; D ambiguous. This CDR3 has 13 residues. From germline, CDR1 is SGHDT and CDR2 YYEEEE. Trimming removed 5 bases from V and 6 bases from J, with 13 bases in between. CDR3 nucleotides: TGTGCCAGCAGGCAGACTCGGCCCGATACGCAGTATTTT. This sequence encodes CASRQTRPDTQYF. The whole variable domain, remainder taken from reference TRBV5-6 and TRBJ2-3, is DAGVTQSPTHLIKTRGQQVTLRCSPKSGHDTVSWYQQALGQGPQFIFQYYEEEERQRGNFPDRFSGHQFPNYSSELNVNALLLGDSALYLCASRQTRPDTQYFGPGTRLTVL.

The genes are TRBV5-1 and TRBJ1-1; 8 bases map to TRBD1. Unmatched junction bases numbered 4, after V lost 5 bases and J lost 1 base. Per the germline V gene, CDR1 is SGHRS and CDR2 is YFSETQ. This CDR3 has 14 amino acids. CDR3 bases: TGCGCCAGCAGGACAGGGGTCGGGAACACTGAAGCTTTCTTT. Translated, it gives CASRTGVGNTEAFF. Together with reference TRBV5-1 and TRBJ1-1, the CDR3 gives the full variable domain: KAGVTQTPRYLIKTRGQQVTLSCSPISGHRSVSWYQQTPGQGLQFLFEYFSETQRNKGNFPGRFSGRQFSNSRSEMNVSTLELGDSALYLCASRTGVGNTEAFFGQGTRLTVV.

The chain recombines TRBV7-3 with TRBJ1-1; D not resolved. The CDR3 totals 14 residues. V lost 5 bases and J lost 1, with 11 bases in between. Germline lookup yields CDR1 SGHTA and CDR2 FQGTGA. DNA of the CDR3: TGTGCCAGCAGCGTTGCGGCAGAGAACACTGAAGCTTTCTTT. Its translation is CASSVAAENTEAFF.

The chain couples TRBV19 to TRBJ1-5, with D unresolved. Trimming pared 5 bases from V and 2 bases from J, leaving 10 bases between. The CDR3 runs 14 residues. Germline V lookup: CDR1 LNHDA, CDR2 SQIVND (reference sequence). The CDR3 region is CASSQGSRNQPQHF. CDR3 sequence (DNA): TGTGCCAGTAGTCAAGGGTCTCGCAATCAGCCCCAGCATTTT.

The V call is TRBV30, the J call TRBJ2-3; TRBD2 aligns across 14 bases. The trim removed 0 bases at V and 7 bases at J, leaving 18 bases unmatched. The CDR3 sequence is 20 residues long. Germline lookup yields CDR1 GTSNPN and CDR2 SVGIG (reference sequence). The CDR3 spells CAWSVRRGLAGGWHPYTQYF. CDR3 DNA sequence: TGTGCCTGGAGTGTACGAAGAGGACTAGCGGGAGGCTGGCATCCGTATACGCAGTATTTT.

This clone showed up just a few times. The gene calls are TRBV25-1 and TRBJ1-2, with 8 bases aligning to TRBD1. Germline values: CDR1 MGHDK, CDR2 SYGVNS. V lost 6 bases to trimming and J lost 6 bases; unmatched junction nucleotides: 6. CDR3 length: 13 residues. CDR3 sequence reads: CASRRTGSNGYTF. The CDR3 region has the DNA TGTGCCAGCAGACGGACAGGGTCAAATGGCTACACCTTC.

The rearrangement links TRBV28 to TRBJ1-1; TRBD1 matches at 7 bases. The CDR3 contains 19 residues. Germline CDR1 MDHEN, CDR2 SYDVKM. V lost 4 bases to trimming and J lost 1 base; unmatched junction nucleotides: 18. For the CDR3, the DNA is TGTGCCAGCAGTTCCGGCAAGGGGGCGCGGATCACCGAGAACACTGAAGCTTTCTTT. Protein sequence: CASSSGKGARITENTEAFF.

This CDR3 is CARQTSGNYNEQFF. CDR3 sequence (DNA): TGTGCCCGACAAACTAGCGGGAACTACAATGAGCAGTTCTTC. The genes are TRBV2 and TRBJ2-1; 10 nucleotides align to TRBD2. Germline V lookup: CDR1 SNHLY, CDR2 FYNNEI. After removal of 11 bases from V and 3 bases from J, the junction contained 7 bases not matched to a gene. The CDR3 length is 14 residues.

CDR3 DNA: TGTGCCAGCAGTCTCCGGACAGGCTATAGCAATCAGCCCCAGCATTTT. It is translated as CASSLRTGYSNQPQHF. The V call is TRBV6-6, the J call TRBJ1-5; 7 nucleotides match TRBD1. CDR1 and CDR2 from the germline V gene are MNHNY and SVGAGI (reference sequence). The CDR3 consists of 16 residues. Trimming removed 5 bases from V and 0 bases from J; junction bases left unmatched: 7.